This T cell receptor (beta chain) is from a study of shared clonotypes between healthy human individuals. V was trimmed by 4 bases and J by 8 bases, leaving 18 bases between them. The CDR3 runs to 15 residues. Germline lookup yields CDR1 SGHTA and CDR2 FQGNSA. Turning to this clone: Its antigen is unidentified.

Replicate PCRs from sorted subsets contained around 200 ng DNA, which is approximately 30,000 T cell genomes. Only in-frame clones appear in the TCRdb table, and some are missing; sequencing was by immunoSEQ multiplex PCR. The sample has just over 2,000,000 clones; roughly 94% are singletons. Study observations and caveats: Naive subsets generally exceeded memory subsets in estimated richness. A reduction in generation probabilities was seen for non-shared clonotypes relative to those shared by all four donors.

The chain carries TRBV7-2 and TRBJ2-1; either TRBD1 or TRBD2 may supply D (5 bases each). Sequencing was done on a sample of naive CD4+ T cells sorted from blood. Subset noted: CD45RA+ positively selected. The TCR sequence derives from a man in his late teens or twenties in good health. The CDR3 is CASSSRPGPTYEQFF. The CDR3, as DNA: TGTGCCAGCAGCTCCCGCCCGGGGCCCACTTATGAGCAGTTCTTC.